This T cell receptor beta chain was observed in a study of blood T cell repertoires in COVID-19. Study-wide background: Samples came from the United States, Italy and Spain, spanning acute and convalescent COVID-19. Sources were T cells, B-cell-depleted T cells, or PBMCs; the material itself was cDNA or gDNA.

Original handling: Reference gene primers were amplified, and this amplification served to estimate nucleated cell counts. Clones were read by immunoSEQ multiplex PCR, and TCRdb kept only the in-frame ones, dropping some. Clone size and V and J calls were adopted from that table, with D and trimming inferred from the DNA. The table includes 240,000 or so clones, around 85% detected once. Germline lookup yields CDR1 SGHDT and CDR2 YYEEEE. Trimming stripped 4 bases from V and 0 bases from J, with 16 bases between. The CDR3 extends over 16 amino acids. Sequenced: peripheral blood. The J gene is TRBJ1-1, the V gene TRBV5-6, with a tentative D call TRBD1 (5 bases). This receptor was taken from a man aged 55 to 70 with acute or convalescent COVID-19. Written as DNA, the CDR3 is TGTGCCAGCAGCATTACCCCAGGGCTCATGAACACTGAAGCTTTCTTT. It yields the protein CASSITPGLMNTEAFF.